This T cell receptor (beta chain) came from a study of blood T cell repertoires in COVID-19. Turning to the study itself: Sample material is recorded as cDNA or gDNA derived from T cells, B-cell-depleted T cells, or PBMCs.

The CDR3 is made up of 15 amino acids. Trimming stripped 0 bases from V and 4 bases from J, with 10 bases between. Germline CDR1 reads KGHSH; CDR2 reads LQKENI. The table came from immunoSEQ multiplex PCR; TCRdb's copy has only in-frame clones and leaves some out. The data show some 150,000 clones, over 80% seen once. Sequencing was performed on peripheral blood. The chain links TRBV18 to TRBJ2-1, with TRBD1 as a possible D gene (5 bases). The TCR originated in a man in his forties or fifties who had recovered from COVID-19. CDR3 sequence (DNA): TGTGCCAGCTCACCACCGGGGCAGGCATACAATGAGCAGTTCTTC. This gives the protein CASSPPGQAYNEQFF. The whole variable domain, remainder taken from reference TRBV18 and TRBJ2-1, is NAGVMQNPRHLVRRRGQEARLRCSPMKGHSHVYWYRQLPEEGLKFMVYLQKENIIDESGMPKERFSAEFPKEGPSILRIQQVVRGDSAAYFCASSPPGQAYNEQFFGPGTRLTVL.